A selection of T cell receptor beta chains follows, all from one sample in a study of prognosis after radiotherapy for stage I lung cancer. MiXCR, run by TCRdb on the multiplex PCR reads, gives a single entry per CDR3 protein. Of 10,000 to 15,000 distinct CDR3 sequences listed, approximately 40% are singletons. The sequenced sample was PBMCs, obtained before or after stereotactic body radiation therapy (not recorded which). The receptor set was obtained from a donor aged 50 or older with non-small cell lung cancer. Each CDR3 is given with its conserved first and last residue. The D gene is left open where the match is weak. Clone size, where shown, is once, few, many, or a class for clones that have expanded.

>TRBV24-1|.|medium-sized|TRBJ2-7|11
CATSDGTQASF
TGTGCCACCAGTGATGGTACACAGGCTAGCTTC
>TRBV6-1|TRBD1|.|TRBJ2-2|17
CASSKAGQGLYTGELFF
TGTGCCAGCAGCAAGGCGGGACAGGGGTTGTATACCGGGGAGCTGTTTTTT
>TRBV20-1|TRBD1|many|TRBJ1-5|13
CSARRQGDQPQHF
TGCAGTGCTAGACGACAGGGGGATCAGCCCCAGCATTTT
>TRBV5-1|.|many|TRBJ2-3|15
CASRAEGQTTDTQYF
TGCGCCAGCAGAGCCGAAGGACAGACCACAGATACGCAGTATTTT
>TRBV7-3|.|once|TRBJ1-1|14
CASYRDGLSTEAFF
TGTGCCAGCTACAGGGATGGGTTAAGCACTGAAGCTTTCTTT
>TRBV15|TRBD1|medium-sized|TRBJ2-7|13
CATSRDRGYEQYF
TGTGCCACCAGTCGGGACAGGGGTTACGAGCAGTACTTC
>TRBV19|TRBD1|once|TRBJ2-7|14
CASRAGQGPYEQYF
TGTGCCAGTAGGGCGGGACAGGGCCCCTACGAGCAGTACTTC
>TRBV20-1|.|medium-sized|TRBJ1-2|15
CSARDQGLANYGYTF
TGCAGTGCTAGAGATCAGGGGTTAGCTAACTATGGCTACACCTTC
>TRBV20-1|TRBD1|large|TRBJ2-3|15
CSAPSGDRSTDTQYF
TGCAGTGCTCCTTCAGGGGACAGGAGCACAGATACGCAGTATTTT
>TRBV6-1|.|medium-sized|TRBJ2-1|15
CASSMTTGSYNEQFF
TGTGCCAGCAGTATGACTACCGGCTCCTACAATGAGCAGTTCTTC
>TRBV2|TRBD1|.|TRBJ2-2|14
CASGDRGRIGELFF
TGTGCCAGCGGGGACAGGGGGCGGATCGGGGAGCTGTTTTTT
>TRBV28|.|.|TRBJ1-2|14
CASSLRVAYYGYTF
TGTGCCAGCAGTTTAAGGGTAGCTTACTATGGCTACACCTTC
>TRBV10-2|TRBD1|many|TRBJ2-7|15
CASSESSGQGYEQYF
TGCGCCAGCAGTGAGTCCTCGGGACAGGGTTACGAGCAGTACTTC
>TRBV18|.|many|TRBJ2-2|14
CASSPPGLPGELFF
TGTGCCAGCTCACCACCGGGGCTTCCCGGGGAGCTGTTTTTT
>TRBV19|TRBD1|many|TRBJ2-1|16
CASSAGTGWSYNEQFF
TGTGCCAGTAGTGCCGGGACAGGGTGGTCCTACAATGAGCAGTTCTTC
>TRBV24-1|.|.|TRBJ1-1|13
CATSETADTEAFF
TGTGCCACCAGTGAGACGGCTGACACTGAAGCTTTCTTT
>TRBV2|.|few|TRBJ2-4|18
CANSEGGLESILENIQYF
TGTGCCAACAGTGAAGGGGGTTTAGAATCCATCTTAGAGAACATTCAGTACTTC
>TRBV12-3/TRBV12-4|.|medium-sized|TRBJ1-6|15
CASSYGQFYNSPLHF
TGTGCCAGCAGTTACGGGCAGTTCTATAATTCACCCCTCCACTTT
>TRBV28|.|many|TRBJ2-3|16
CASSVAGWEMGGTQYF
TGTGCCAGCAGCGTGGCAGGGTGGGAAATGGGAGGTACGCAGTATTTT
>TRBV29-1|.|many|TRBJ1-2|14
CSVEEDEGIYGYTF
TGCAGCGTTGAAGAAGACGAGGGAATCTATGGCTACACCTTC
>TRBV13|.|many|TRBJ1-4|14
CASSSGPYNEKLFF
TGTGCCAGCAGCTCGGGACCGTACAATGAAAAACTGTTTTTT
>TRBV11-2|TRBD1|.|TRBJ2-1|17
CASSWDGPGQPYNEQFF
TGTGCCAGCAGCTGGGATGGACCGGGACAGCCTTACAATGAGCAGTTCTTC
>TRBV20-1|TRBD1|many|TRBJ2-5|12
CSAGDLRDRKYF
TGCAGTGCTGGAGACTTGAGGGACAGAAAGTACTTC
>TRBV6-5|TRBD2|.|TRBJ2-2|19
CASSYAWVLGGGVPGELFF
TGTGCCAGCAGTTACGCTTGGGTTTTGGGGGGGGGGGTTCCCGGGGAGCTGTTTTTT
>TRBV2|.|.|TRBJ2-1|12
CASSRDVYEQFF
TGTGCCAGCAGCCGAGACGTCTATGAGCAGTTCTTC
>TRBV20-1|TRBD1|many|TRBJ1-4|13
CSVRDSMWEKLFF
TGCAGTGTTAGGGACAGCATGTGGGAAAAACTGTTTTTT
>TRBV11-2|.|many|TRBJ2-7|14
CASSFRQATYEQYF
TGTGCCAGCAGCTTCAGACAGGCCACCTACGAGCAGTACTTC
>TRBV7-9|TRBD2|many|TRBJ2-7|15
CASSLGSSGTYEQYF
TGTGCCAGCAGCTTAGGCTCTAGCGGGACCTACGAGCAGTACTTC
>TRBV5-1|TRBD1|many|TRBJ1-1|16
CASRLQPTTGATEAFF
TGCGCCAGCAGACTCCAGCCCACAACAGGGGCCACTGAAGCTTTCTTT
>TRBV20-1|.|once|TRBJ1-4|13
CSAREPPYEKLFF
TGCAGTGCTAGAGAACCCCCTTATGAAAAACTGTTTTTT
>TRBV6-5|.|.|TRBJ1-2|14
CASSSHDVVAAKNF
TGTGCCAGCAGTTCCCATGACGTGGTGGCCGCGAAGAACTTC
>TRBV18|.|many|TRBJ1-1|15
CASSSLRVVNTEAFF
TGTGCCAGCTCATCACTCAGGGTTGTGAACACTGAAGCTTTCTTT
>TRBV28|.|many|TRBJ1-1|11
CASIQGRLAFF
TGTGCCAGCATCCAGGGGCGCCTCGCTTTCTTT
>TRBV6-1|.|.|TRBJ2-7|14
CASSPTVVPVEQYF
TGTGCCAGCAGCCCGACAGTGGTCCCCGTCGAGCAGTACTTC
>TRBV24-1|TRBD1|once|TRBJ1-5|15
CATSTGQGANQPQHF
TGTGCCACCAGTACGGGACAGGGTGCCAATCAGCCCCAGCATTTT
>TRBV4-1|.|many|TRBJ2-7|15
CASSLSGASQYEQYF
TGCGCCAGCAGCCTGTCGGGAGCTTCCCAGTACGAGCAGTACTTC
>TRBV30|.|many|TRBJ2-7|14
CAWSGLNGLYEQYF
TGTGCCTGGAGTGGCCTGAACGGACTCTACGAGCAGTACTTC
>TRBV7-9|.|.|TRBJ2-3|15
CASSFSGGSTDTQYF
TGTGCCAGCAGCTTTAGCGGTGGGTCAACAGATACGCAGTATTTT